This T cell receptor (beta chain) was recovered during a study of CD8 T cells in ankylosing spondylitis. TCRdb reprocessed the 5' RACE reads via MiXCR and lists one record per CDR3 protein. Of about 390,000 distinct CDR3 sequences in the sample, more than 20% are singletons; the top ten hold approximately 15%. The germline V gene has CDR1 SGHRS and CDR2 YFSETQ. The CDR3 has 13 amino acids. Findings and caveats of the study: Apparently characteristic of ankylosing spondylitis blood was a TCR beta motif (about eight highly homologous variants). Reports say disease-linked clones showed up significantly more in matched ankylosing spondylitis synovial fluid.

This clonotype came up a few times. Its antigen is as yet unknown. Mismatch with germline at one junction end may stem from a read error. This rearrangement joins TRBV5-1 to TRBJ1-1, with D unresolved. The sample was blood, either unsorted or a sorted T cell fraction (not recorded which). The sequence was obtained from a male donor with ankylosing spondylitis. The CDR3: CSSSLAQNTEAFF. In DNA, the CDR3 is TGCTCCAGCAGCCTCGCACAGAACACTGAAGCTTTCTTT.